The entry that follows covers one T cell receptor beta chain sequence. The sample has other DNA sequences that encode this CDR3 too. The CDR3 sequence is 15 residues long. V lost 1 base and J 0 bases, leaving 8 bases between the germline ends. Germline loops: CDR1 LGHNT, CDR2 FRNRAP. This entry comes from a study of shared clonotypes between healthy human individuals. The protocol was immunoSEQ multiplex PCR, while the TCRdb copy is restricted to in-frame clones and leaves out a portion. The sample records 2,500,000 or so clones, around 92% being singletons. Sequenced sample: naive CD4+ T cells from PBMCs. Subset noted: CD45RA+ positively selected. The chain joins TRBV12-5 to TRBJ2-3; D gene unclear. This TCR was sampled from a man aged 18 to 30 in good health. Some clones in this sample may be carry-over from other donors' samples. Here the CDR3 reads CASGLDRASTDTQYF. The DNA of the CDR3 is TGTGCTAGTGGTTTGGATCGGGCGAGCACAGATACGCAGTATTTT.